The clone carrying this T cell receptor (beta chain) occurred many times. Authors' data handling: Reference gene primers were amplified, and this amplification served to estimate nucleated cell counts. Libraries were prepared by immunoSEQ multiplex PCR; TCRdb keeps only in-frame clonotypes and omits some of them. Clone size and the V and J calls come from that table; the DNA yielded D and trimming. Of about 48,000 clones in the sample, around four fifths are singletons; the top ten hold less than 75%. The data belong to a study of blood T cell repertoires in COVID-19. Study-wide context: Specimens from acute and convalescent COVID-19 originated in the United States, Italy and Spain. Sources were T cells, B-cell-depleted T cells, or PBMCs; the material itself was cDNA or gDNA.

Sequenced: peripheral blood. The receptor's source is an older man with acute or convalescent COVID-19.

The CDR3 loop is CASSRIAGADEQFF. The CDR3 DNA is TGTGCCAGTAGTCGAATAGCGGGAGCTGATGAGCAGTTCTTC. This rearrangement joins TRBV19 to TRBJ2-1; TRBD2 agrees at 9 bases. Trimming removed 5 bases from V and 8 bases from J; junction bases left unmatched: 7. The CDR3 is 14 amino acids. Germline CDR1 is LNHDA and CDR2 is SQIVND (reference sequence).